The clone carrying this T cell receptor beta chain was seen a single time. Libraries were prepared by immunoSEQ multiplex PCR; TCRdb keeps only in-frame clonotypes and omits some of them. The sample records some 45,000 clones, approximately 80% being singletons. Trimming removed 1 base from V and 4 bases from J, with 7 bases in between. Germline CDR1 reads LNHNV; CDR2 reads YYDKDF (reference sequence). This CDR3 region has 14 residues. These data originate in a study of blood T cell repertoires in COVID-19. This TCR was recovered from a woman between 55 and 75 years old with acute or convalescent COVID-19. The chain combines TRBV15 with TRBJ2-2; no clear D gene. Sequencing was performed on peripheral blood. CDR3: CATSRALLTGELFF. CDR3 nucleotide sequence: TGTGCCACCAGCAGAGCGTTACTCACCGGGGAGCTGTTTTTT.